The T cell receptor (beta chain) under discussion was sequenced for a study of beta chain features in type 1 diabetes. Study-wide points: When Type 1 diabetes patients were examined, their TCRB CDR3s proved moderately but significantly shorter in all four CD4+ subsets.

This CDR3 is built from 13 residues. V was clipped by 6 bases and J by 1 base, with 8 bases between them. Germline CDR1 SGHTA, CDR2 FQGNSA. This clone turned up a few times. Antigen: not known. Reverse transcribing all isolated RNA meant expressed TCRB transcripts were sequenced. Assay used: immunoSEQ multiplex PCR; TCRdb lists only in-frame clones, some missing. The table has about 230,000 clones, about a sixth seen once. The V and J genes are TRBV7-2 and TRBJ2-3; D is perhaps TRBD2 (5 bases). Input material: naive CD4+ T cells from blood. The source of this sequence is a young man with type 1 diabetes. Here the CDR3 DNA reads TGTGCCAGCAGGAGCGGAGGCACAGATACGCAGTATTTT. As protein: CASRSGGTDTQYF.